A single sample is the source of the 17 T cell receptor beta chains below, sequenced in a study of blood T cell repertoires in COVID-19. Sequencing was performed with immunoSEQ multiplex PCR; in TCRdb, only in-frame clones are kept and a portion is missing. The sample comprises some 150,000 clones, around 80% of which are singletons, and approximately 6% rests with the top ten. Sequencing was carried out using PBMCs or T cells enriched from blood (not recorded which). All receptors derive from a woman between 50 and 59 years old who had recovered from COVID-19.

V gene TRBV18 combines with J gene TRBJ2-1; 7 bases agree with TRBD2. V lost 2 bases and J lost 8; bases outside the gene matches: 6. The CDR3 covers 14 residues. The germline V gene encodes CDR1 KGHSH and CDR2 LQKENI. The CDR3 protein is CASSPRREGDEQFF. The CDR3 DNA reads as TGTGCCAGCTCACCAAGAAGGGAGGGCGATGAGCAGTTCTTC.

This chain uses TRBV6-5 with TRBJ1-6, with 10 bases matching TRBD1. With 6 bases clipped from V and 7 bases from J, the junction kept 3 bases outside the gene matches. The CDR3 spans 14 residues. CDR1 MNHEY and CDR2 SVGAGI come from the germline V gene. CDR3 DNA sequence: TGTGCCAGCAGATTGACAGGGGGCAATTCACCCCTCCACTTT. This gives the protein CASRLTGGNSPLHF.

The chain carries TRBV6-1 and TRBJ2-7; 7 bases are shared with TRBD1. After removal of 3 bases from V and 2 bases from J, the junction contained 4 bases not matched to a gene. CDR3 size: 14 residues. Germline-derived CDR1 and CDR2 are MNHNS and SASEGT. The CDR3 sequence: CASSDRGTTYEQYV. The CDR3 coding sequence is TGTGCCAGCAGTGACAGGGGGACCACCTACGAGCAGTACGTC.

V and J are TRBV7-8 and TRBJ1-1; 7 bases agree with TRBD1. With V trimmed by 6 bases and J by 0 bases, 7 bases remained unmatched. Germline V gene sequence: CDR1 SGHVS, CDR2 FQNEAQ. CDR3 length: 15 residues. The CDR3 here is CASRRQGIMNTEAFF. In DNA form, the CDR3 reads TGTGCCAGCAGACGACAGGGTATCATGAACACTGAAGCTTTCTTT.

This chain connects TRBV11-2 to TRBJ2-5, with D maybe TRBD1 (6 bases). Germline V gene sequence: CDR1 SGHAT, CDR2 FQNNGV. The CDR3 spans 15 residues. The V and J ends lost 5 bases and 5 bases respectively, with 18 bases between them. This CDR3 reads CASSLRFGRGETQYF. CDR3 DNA sequence: TGTGCCAGCAGCCTACGGTTCGGTAGGGGGGAGACCCAGTACTTC.

This chain uses TRBV7-9 with TRBJ1-1; TRBD1 is a possible D gene (5 bases). V was pared by 4 bases and J by 11 bases, with 14 bases between. The CDR3 is 12 amino acids. Per the germline V gene, CDR1 is SEHNR and CDR2 is FQNEAQ (reference sequence). The CDR3 region is CASSSDQRGAFF. The CDR3 coding sequence is TGTGCCAGCAGCTCCGACCAAAGGGGTGCTTTCTTT.

The chain carries TRBV12-5 and TRBJ1-4; D gene unclear. Per germline, CDR1 LGHNT and CDR2 FRNRAP. This CDR3 region has 16 residues. Trimming stripped 7 bases from V and 3 bases from J, with 18 bases between. The CDR3 bases are TGTGCTAGTGTCCTTGGGGAGAGGGATCCTAATGAAAAACTGTTTTTT. Its translation is CASVLGERDPNEKLFF. The whole variable domain, remainder taken from reference TRBV12-5 and TRBJ1-4, is DARVTQTPRHKVTEMGQEVTMRCQPILGHNTVFWYRQTMMQGLELLAYFRNRAPLDDSGMPKDRFSAEMPDATLATLKIQPSEPRDSAVYFCASVLGERDPNEKLFFGSGTQLSVL.

The V and J genes are TRBV29-1 and TRBJ2-5, with TRBD1 identical over 8 bases. The CDR3 totals 13 residues. Germline V gives CDR1 SQVTM, CDR2 ANQGSEA. Trimming removed 4 bases from V and 4 bases from J; junction bases left unmatched: 5. CDR3 sequence: CSVGGQVGETQYF. CDR3 sequence (DNA): TGCAGCGTTGGGGGACAGGTCGGAGAGACCCAGTACTTC.

The chain employs TRBV4-2 and TRBJ1-2; D may be TRBD1 (6 bases). The V end lost 0 bases, the J end lost 2 bases, and 16 bases lay between the germline ends. Germline V gives CDR1 LGHNA, CDR2 YNFKEQ. CDR3 length equals 17 residues. As DNA, the CDR3 is TGTGCCAGCAGCCAAGATCACCCCTGGCAGGGGAACTATGGCTACACCTTC. It codes for CASSQDHPWQGNYGYTF.

V and J are TRBV28 and TRBJ1-5, with TRBD1 matching over 12 bases. V shed 4 bases, J shed 4 bases, and the junction held 5 bases outside the gene matches. This CDR3 comprises 16 residues. Per germline, CDR1 MDHEN and CDR2 SYDVKM. In DNA, the CDR3 is TGTGCCAGCAGTTCTGGGACAGGGGGCGAAAATCAGCCCCAGCATTTT. It encodes CASSSGTGGENQPQHF.

The chain combines TRBV5-1 with TRBJ1-3; 7 bases fit TRBD1. V lost 3 bases and J lost 3; bases outside the gene matches: 9. Germline V CDR1 and CDR2: SGHRS, YFSETQ. The CDR3 totals 16 residues. The CDR3 DNA follows: TGCGCCAGCAGCTCTGTGACAGGGTTGAGTGGAAACACCATATATTTT. Amino acid sequence: CASSSVTGLSGNTIYF.

This clone was detected only a few times. This rearrangement joins TRBV12-3 or TRBV12-4 to TRBJ1-3, with D tentatively TRBD1 (5 bases). The CDR3 contains 13 residues. With 5 bases removed from V and 10 bases from J, the gap between germline ends came to 15 bases. This chain's CDR3 is CASSPGTTSTIYF. The CDR3 DNA follows: TGTGCCAGCAGTCCCGGGACTACCTCGACCATATATTTT.

The table lists this clone with a count of one. This sequence joins TRBV27 and TRBJ1-1, with D perhaps matching TRBD1 (5 bases). Germline CDR1 reads MNHEY; CDR2 reads SMNVEV (reference sequence). Trimming pared 6 bases from V and 0 bases from J, leaving 8 bases between. The CDR3 is made up of 13 amino acids. The CDR3 loop is CASSGHMNTEAFF. The CDR3 DNA follows: TGTGCCAGCAGCGGACACATGAACACTGAAGCTTTCTTT.

J is TRBJ2-7 and V is TRBV5-1; D possibly corresponds to TRBD1 (5 bases). Between the trimmed V and J ends, which lost 3 bases and 5 bases, there was a span of 6 bases. Per germline, CDR1 SGHRS and CDR2 YFSETQ. The CDR3 has 11 residues. The DNA of the CDR3 is TGCGCCAGCAGCTCAGGGAACGAGCAGTACTTC. As protein: CASSSGNEQYF.

J is TRBJ1-5 and V is TRBV3-1 (or the pseudogene TRBV3-2); no definite D call. CDR1 LGHDT and CDR2 YNNKEL come from the germline V gene (reference sequence). This CDR3 is built from 15 residues. V lost 11 bases to trimming and J lost 0 bases, with 17 bases between them. CDR3 residues: CAAGGFPNSNQPQHF. DNA of the CDR3: TGTGCCGCGGGAGGGTTCCCTAATAGCAATCAGCCCCAGCATTTT.

The gene calls are TRBV5-4 and TRBJ2-7; 8 nucleotides agree with TRBD1. Germline CDR1 is SGHNT and CDR2 is YYREEE (reference sequence). Trimming cost V 0 bases and J 3 bases; bases outside gene matches: 2. The CDR3 extends over 14 amino acids. The CDR3 nucleotides read TGTGCCAGCAGCTTGGGCAGGGGGCTCTACGAGCAGTACTTC. Amino acids: CASSLGRGLYEQYF.

The chain joins TRBV28 to TRBJ2-7, with TRBD1 matching 9 bases. CDR1 is MDHEN and CDR2 is SYDVKM in the germline V gene. This CDR3 is 15 amino acids long. The V and J ends lost 2 bases and 1 base, in that order; junction bases with no gene match: 3. In DNA, the CDR3 is TGTGCCAGCAGTTTAGCCGGGACAGGGTCCTACGAGCAGTACTTC. This gives the protein CASSLAGTGSYEQYF.